The rows below give T cell receptor beta chains drawn from one sample of a study of beta chain features in type 1 diabetes. The data were produced by immunoSEQ multiplex PCR, yet TCRdb's version contains in-frame clones alone and is incomplete. Of 310,000 or so clones listed, 8% to 13% are singletons. The sequenced material came from naive CD4+ T cells from blood. These TCRs come from a woman in her twenties or thirties in good health. CDR3s include the opening cysteine and the closing phenylalanine or tryptophan. Clone size is stated in some rows and not others, as once, few, many or a class when expanded.

J,V,size,CDR3
TRBJ2-7,TRBV25-1,few,CASSEVLGHEQYF
TRBJ2-1,TRBV6-6,.,CASTRQGKGEQFF
TRBJ2-7,TRBV29-1,few,CSVKAGTELARQSSYEQYF
TRBJ2-3,TRBV4-3,few,CASSRTGGITDTQYF
TRBJ1-6,TRBV18,few,CASSPTDRGNSPLHF
TRBJ2-1,TRBV7-9,many,CASSLRNEQFF
TRBJ2-1,TRBV7-3,few,CASSPGGEGYNEQFF
TRBJ2-7,TRBV21-1,.,CASSKREEQYF
TRBJ1-2,TRBV5-8,few,CASSPGDGLNYGYTF
TRBJ2-5,TRBV5-1,few,CASSLRGRETQYF
TRBJ2-1,TRBV4-3,few,CASSQDSTSGSYNEQFF
TRBJ2-3,TRBV21-1,few,CASSKANCISSTDTQYF
TRBJ2-7,TRBV5-4,.,CASSSPTSGTGYEQYF
TRBJ1-6,TRBV27,.,CASSLGLYNSPLHF
TRBJ1-2,TRBV6-5,.,CASSTRDRGYGYTF
TRBJ1-4,TRBV29-1,few,CSVGTGEKLFF
TRBJ2-3,TRBV10-3,.,CATEGGAGHSSTDTQYF
TRBJ2-7,TRBV21-1,few,CASQVRTAYEQYF
TRBJ1-5,TRBV19,.,CASSMAGGLNQPQHF
TRBJ2-5,TRBV7-2,.,CASSFVGQIQETQYF
TRBJ2-5,TRBV18,.,CASSPGGQETQYF
TRBJ2-6,TRBV19,few,CASRDRVSGANVLTF
TRBJ2-5,TRBV4-3,few,CASSQDSAARETQYF
TRBJ2-1,TRBV19,few,CAILYPPGLAAPSYNEQFF
TRBJ2-6,TRBV5-4,once,CAFTGGLMGANVLTF
TRBJ2-7,TRBV11-2,few,CASSSTSGSDEQYF
TRBJ1-1,TRBV19,.,CASSTGMIEAFF
TRBJ2-7,TRBV28,few,CASNGLAGVGEQYF
TRBJ2-7,TRBV11-1,few,CASSFGGQNEQYF
TRBJ1-4,TRBV5-1,.,CASSLAVLSNEKLFF
TRBJ2-7,TRBV28,.,CASRSLAGQYF
TRBJ2-2,TRBV5-1,.,CASSVKGLEGVDTGELFF
TRBJ1-1,TRBV7-9,.,CASSLTPGQGAGTEAFF
TRBJ2-3,TRBV7-3,few,CASSFSGSWYTQYF
TRBJ1-1,TRBV18,.,CASSLTTGSTEAFF
TRBJ1-2,TRBV28,.,CASIGVTGYGYTF
TRBJ1-5,TRBV7-8,.,CASKEVPRQSNQPQHF
TRBJ1-5,TRBV28,few,CASSLLNQPQHF
TRBJ1-1,TRBV6-5,.,CASSYSGGNTEAFF
TRBJ2-7,TRBV28,.,CASGLLLSEQYF
TRBJ2-7,TRBV27,.,CASSPLAGGKYEQYF
TRBJ1-2,TRBV7-9,.,CASSRGTDLAYGYTF
TRBJ2-2,TRBV7-3,few,CASSSFTGTGELFF
TRBJ2-7,TRBV5-6,few,CASSLIATGPAYEQYF
TRBJ2-3,TRBV19,.,CASSTTPGTDTQYF
TRBJ1-1,TRBV30,.,CAWSVYKNTEAFF
TRBJ2-7,TRBV18,.,CASSPSQDEQYF
TRBJ2-7,TRBV10-3,few,CAISTGLADEQYF
TRBJ1-5,TRBV28,.,CASRSQGSQPQHF
TRBJ1-2,TRBV6-1,.,CASSATGDGYTF
TRBJ2-1,TRBV9,.,CASSPLAGGTNNEQFF
TRBJ1-5,TRBV5-1,few,CASSLAGGDQPQHF
TRBJ2-3,TRBV19,.,CASSGEYTDTQYF
TRBJ2-1,TRBV4-1,few,CASSPGWSSGRTNEQFF
TRBJ2-6,TRBV28,.,CASKSGDMSGANVLTF
TRBJ2-1,TRBV2,many,CASSEGLVAGGAEQFF
TRBJ2-3,TRBV30,once,CAWRSSGRVPDTQYF
TRBJ2-3,TRBV7-2,.,CASSPPQGDTQYF
TRBJ2-1,TRBV5-1,.,CASSNTSGSRNNEQFF
TRBJ1-3,TRBV7-9,.,CASSLGSSGNTIYF